This TCR beta chain was sequenced for a study of CD8 T cells in Susac syndrome. Study context: There were Susac syndrome patients who were therapy-naive at blood draw, others on corticosteroids, and others on intravenous immunoglobulin alone. General observations from the study: The Susac syndrome CD4+ T cell repertoires displayed no clonal expansion.

When the RNA was reverse transcribed, random hexamers were used with an input of 0.5 to 1 ug. Amplification of the TCR beta CDR3 was carried out by immunoSEQ multiplex PCR, which spanned a total of 54 Vbeta and 13 Jbeta segments. TCRdb used MiXCR to reprocess the immunoSEQ multiplex PCR reads, holding one entry per CDR3 protein. The data hold tens of thousands of distinct CDR3 sequences, with just under 95% observed a single time. Trimming removed 3 bases from V and 7 bases from J, with 12 bases in between. CDR1 is SQVTM and CDR2 is ANQGSEA in the germline V gene. CDR3 length equals 12 residues. On this clonotype: As yet, its antigen is unknown.

Diagnostic criteria defined recently for definite or probable disease were met by the Susac syndrome patients. Sequencing input: CD4+ T cells from PBMCs. This TCR was recovered from a human donor with Susac syndrome. J is TRBJ1-2 and V is TRBV29-1; D unresolved. The CDR3 sequence is CSVDVGGSGYTF. DNA of the CDR3: TGCAGCGTTGATGTCGGAGGGAGTGGCTACACCTTC.